This T cell receptor beta chain comes out of a study of T-cell memory formation after mild COVID-19. Constant-segment primers and 5'RACE yielded cDNA libraries for TCR alpha and TCR beta, each carrying sample barcodes and UMIs. TCRdb re-called the 5' RACE reads with MiXCR, one entry per CDR3 protein. The table includes around 250,000 distinct CDR3 sequences, about 16% detected once. Germline assignment: CDR1 LGHNA and CDR2 YNFKEQ. The trim removed 8 bases at V and 2 bases at J, leaving 11 bases unmatched. The CDR3 runs to 15 residues. The receptor's source is an adult woman who had mild COVID-19 (a few samples of this study predate the infection). Cell type and time point are not known. J is TRBJ1-2 and V is TRBV4-2, with 7 bases that match TRBD1. Sequencing input: PBMCs or a T cell subset sorted from them (not recorded which). The DNA of the CDR3 is TGTGCCAGCGTAAGGCAGACAGGGACAAACTATGGCTACACCTTC. Protein: CASVRQTGTNYGYTF.